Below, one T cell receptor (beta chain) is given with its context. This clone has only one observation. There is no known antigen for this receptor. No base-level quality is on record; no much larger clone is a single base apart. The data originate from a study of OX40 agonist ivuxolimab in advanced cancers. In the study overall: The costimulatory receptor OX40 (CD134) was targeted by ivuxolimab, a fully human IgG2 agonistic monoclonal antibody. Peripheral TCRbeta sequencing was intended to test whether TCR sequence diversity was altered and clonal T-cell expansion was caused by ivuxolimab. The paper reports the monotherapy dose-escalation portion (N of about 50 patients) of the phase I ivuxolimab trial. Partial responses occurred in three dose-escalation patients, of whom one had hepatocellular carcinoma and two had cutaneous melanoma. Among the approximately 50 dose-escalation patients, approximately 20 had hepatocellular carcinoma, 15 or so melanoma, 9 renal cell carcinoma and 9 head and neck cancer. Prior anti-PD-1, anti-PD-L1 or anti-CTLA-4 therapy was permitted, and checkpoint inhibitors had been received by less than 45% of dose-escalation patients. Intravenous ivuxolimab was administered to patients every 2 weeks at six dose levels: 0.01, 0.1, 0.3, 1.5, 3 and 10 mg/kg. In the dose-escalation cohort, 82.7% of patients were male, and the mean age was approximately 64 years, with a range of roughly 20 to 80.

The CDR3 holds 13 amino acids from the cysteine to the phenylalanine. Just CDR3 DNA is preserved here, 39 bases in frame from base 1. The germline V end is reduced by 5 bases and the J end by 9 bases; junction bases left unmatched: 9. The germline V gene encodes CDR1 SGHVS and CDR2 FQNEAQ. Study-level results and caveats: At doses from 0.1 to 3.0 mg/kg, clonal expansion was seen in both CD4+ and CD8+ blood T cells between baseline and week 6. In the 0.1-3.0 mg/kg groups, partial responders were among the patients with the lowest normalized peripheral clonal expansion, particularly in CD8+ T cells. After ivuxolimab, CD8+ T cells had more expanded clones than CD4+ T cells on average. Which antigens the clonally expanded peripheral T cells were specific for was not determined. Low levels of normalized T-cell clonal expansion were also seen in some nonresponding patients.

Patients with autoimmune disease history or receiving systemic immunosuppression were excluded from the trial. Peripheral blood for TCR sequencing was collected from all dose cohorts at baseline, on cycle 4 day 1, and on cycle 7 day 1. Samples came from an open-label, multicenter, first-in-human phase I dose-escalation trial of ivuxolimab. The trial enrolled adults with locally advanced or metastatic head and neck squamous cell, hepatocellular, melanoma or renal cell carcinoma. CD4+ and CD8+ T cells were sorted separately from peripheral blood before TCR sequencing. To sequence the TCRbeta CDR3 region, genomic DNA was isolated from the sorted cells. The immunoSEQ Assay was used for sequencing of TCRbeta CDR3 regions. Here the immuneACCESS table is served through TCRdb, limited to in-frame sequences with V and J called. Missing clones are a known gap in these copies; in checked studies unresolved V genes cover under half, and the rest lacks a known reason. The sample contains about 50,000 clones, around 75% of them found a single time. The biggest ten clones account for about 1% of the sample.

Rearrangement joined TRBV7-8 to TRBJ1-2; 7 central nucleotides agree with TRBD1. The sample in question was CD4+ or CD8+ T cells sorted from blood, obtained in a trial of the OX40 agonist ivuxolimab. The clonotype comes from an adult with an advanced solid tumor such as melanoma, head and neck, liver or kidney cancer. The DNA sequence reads TGTGCCAGCAGCCCGGACAGGTCGGGAAGCTACACCTTC. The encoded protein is CASSPDRSGSYTF.